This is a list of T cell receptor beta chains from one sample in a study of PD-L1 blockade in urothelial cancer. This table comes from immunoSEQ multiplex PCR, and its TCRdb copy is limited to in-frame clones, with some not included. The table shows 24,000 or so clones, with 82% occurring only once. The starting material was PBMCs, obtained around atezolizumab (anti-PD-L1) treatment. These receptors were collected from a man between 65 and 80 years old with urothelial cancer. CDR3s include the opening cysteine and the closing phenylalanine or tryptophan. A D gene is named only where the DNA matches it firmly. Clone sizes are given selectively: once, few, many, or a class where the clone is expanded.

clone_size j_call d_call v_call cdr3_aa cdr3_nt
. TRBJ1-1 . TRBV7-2 CASSLGPGTNTEAFF TGTGCCAGCAGCTTAGGCCCAGGAACTAACACTGAAGCTTTCTTT
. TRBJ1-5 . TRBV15 CATSRDRPGRSNQPQHF TGTGCCACCAGCAGAGATCGCCCAGGTCGGAGCAATCAGCCCCAGCATTTT
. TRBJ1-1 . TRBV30 CAWSGVNTEAFF TGTGCCTGGTCGGGGGTTAACACTGAAGCTTTCTTT
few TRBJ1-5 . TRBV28 CASRKQGRSQPQHF TGTGCCAGCAGGAAACAGGGAAGGTCTCAGCCCCAGCATTTT
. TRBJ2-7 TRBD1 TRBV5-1 CASSLTGGEGEQYF TGCGCCAGCAGCTTGACAGGGGGTGAGGGCGAGCAGTACTTC
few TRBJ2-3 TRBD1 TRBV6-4 CASSDGQGADTQYF TGTGCCAGCAGTGACGGACAGGGGGCAGATACGCAGTATTTT
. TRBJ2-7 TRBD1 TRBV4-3 CASSPGTGGEYEQYF TGCGCCAGCAGCCCTGGGACAGGGGGCGAGTACGAGCAGTACTTC
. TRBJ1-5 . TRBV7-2 CASSLAGVNQPQHF TGTGCCAGCAGCTTAGCAGGGGTTAATCAGCCCCAGCATTTT
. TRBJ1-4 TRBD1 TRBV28 CASSPTGGEGEKLFF TGTGCCAGCAGTCCGACAGGGGGGGAGGGTGAAAAACTGTTTTTT
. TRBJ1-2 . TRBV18 CASSPENRATYGYTF TGTGCCAGCTCACCAGAGAACAGGGCGACCTATGGCTACACCTTC
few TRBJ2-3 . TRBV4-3 CASSVGTGTDTQYF TGCGCCAGCAGCGTGGGGACTGGCACAGATACGCAGTATTTT
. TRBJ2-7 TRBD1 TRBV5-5 CASSLGQGASYEQYF TGTGCCAGCAGCCTGGGACAGGGGGCATCCTACGAGCAGTACTTC
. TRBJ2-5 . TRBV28 CASSGTGPDSGETQYF TGTGCCAGCAGTGGCACAGGGCCCGACTCCGGGGAGACCCAGTACTTC
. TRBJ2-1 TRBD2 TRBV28 CASKTSGLSYNEQFF TGTGCCAGCAAAACTAGCGGGCTTTCCTACAATGAGCAGTTCTTC
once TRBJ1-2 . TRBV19 CASSSDRNSYGYTF TGTGCCAGTAGTTCCGACAGGAACAGCTATGGCTACACCTTC
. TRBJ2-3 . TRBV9 CASSPRSGAATDTQYF TGTGCCAGCAGCCCCCGGTCTGGGGCAGCCACAGATACGCAGTATTTT
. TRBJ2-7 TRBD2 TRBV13 CASSRRRLAGEMFRGQYF TGTGCCAGCAGCCGCCGAAGACTAGCGGGAGAGATGTTCCGAGGGCAGTACTTC
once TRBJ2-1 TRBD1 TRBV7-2 CASSLGQGVGDEQFF TGTGCCAGCAGCTTAGGGCAGGGGGTAGGCGATGAGCAGTTCTTC
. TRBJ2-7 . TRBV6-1 CASRLLPSLNYEQYF TGTGCCAGCAGGTTGCTTCCGAGCCTTAACTACGAGCAGTACTTC
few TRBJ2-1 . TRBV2 CASSRTDSHYNEQFF TGTGCCAGCAGTCGAACGGACAGTCATTACAATGAGCAGTTCTTC
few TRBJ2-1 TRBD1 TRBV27 CASSFRTGGSLDNEQFF TGTGCCAGCAGTTTTAGGACAGGGGGGTCTCTGGACAATGAGCAGTTCTTC
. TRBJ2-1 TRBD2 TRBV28 CASSPPFAGALRDEQFF TGTGCCAGCAGTCCACCTTTTGCGGGAGCCCTTAGGGATGAGCAGTTCTTC
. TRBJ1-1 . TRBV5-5 CASSLQGGDTEAFF TGTGCCAGCAGCTTACAAGGCGGAGACACTGAAGCTTTCTTT
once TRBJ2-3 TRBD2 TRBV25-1 CASSGSGAGRRTDTQYF TGTGCCAGCAGTGGATCTGGAGCCGGGAGGCGCACAGATACGCAGTATTTT
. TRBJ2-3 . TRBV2 CASSESRLILTDTQYF TGTGCCAGCAGTGAGTCCAGACTGATCCTCACAGATACGCAGTATTTT
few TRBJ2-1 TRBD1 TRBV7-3 CASSSTGGSYNEQFF TGTGCCAGCAGCTCTACAGGGGGATCTTACAATGAGCAGTTCTTC
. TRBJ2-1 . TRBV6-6 CASSSPYNEQFF TGTGCCAGCAGTTCCCCGTACAATGAGCAGTTCTTC